This entry is about one TCR beta chain. The antigen it recognizes is unknown. No much larger clone is present one base from it, and per-base qualities are unavailable. Library construction relied on the immunoSEQ multiplex PCR assay. For the multiplex PCR, a mixture combining 60 forward primers for TCR Vbeta segments and 13 reverse primers for TCR Jbeta segments was used. A multiplex PCR assay on genomic DNA amplified the CDR3 region of rearranged TCR beta genes. On the Illumina HiSeq System, the amplified TCR beta libraries were sequenced as 87-base-pair reads. The paper's processing steps were these. In a later analysis, roughly 80 million unique TCR beta chains were counted across the 650 to 750 repertoires, and roughly 9.9 million of these chains were shared by at least two donors. A nearest-neighbor algorithm error-corrected the raw reads and collapsed the reads into unique sequences, merging closely related sequences to remove PCR and sequencing errors. To assign V, D and J gene segments, CDR3 sequences were aligned to IMGT reference sequences. Each retained sequence needed at least a six-nucleotide match to both a V gene segment and a J gene segment. A rearrangement counted as productive if the CDR3 had no stop codons and remained in frame with V and J, and every other rearrangement counted as non-productive. CDR3 was defined by IMGT convention, running from the second conserved V-encoded cysteine to the conserved J-encoded phenylalanine. The earlier analysis of about 610 of the donors excluded sequences that lacked an unambiguous match to a single V gene segment. An earlier analysis of a few hundred of the donors called V segments functional above 56.7% productive rearrangements and segregating when the between-donor standard deviation exceeded 5%. To diagnose cytomegalovirus status from the catalog of TCR beta chain sequences, a statistical classification framework was built. V and J gene assignment, in a later analysis, came from comparing TCR nucleotide sequences with IMGT/GENE-DB human TR gene sequences. The TCRdist pipeline was used in a later analysis to assign CDR3 sequences and most-parsimonious VDJ recombination scenarios. A later analysis defined each TCR beta chain by its CDR3 amino acid sequence plus V-gene family, and excluded reads lacking a unique V-gene family. A later analysis removed 592 highly shared, low-generation-probability nucleotide sequences to deal with suspected cross-contamination and a sequencing artifact. A later analysis calculated a clonal expansion index for each public chain from normalized within-repertoire ranks of inferred template counts. In a later analysis, generation probabilities were computed using a VDJ recombination model fitted to out-of-frame rearrangements, and the results were checked against IGoR. A later analysis scored TCR-TCR, TCR-HLA and TCR-CMV co-occurrence with hypergeometric tests, applying a repertoire-size bias correction to TCR pairs. In a later analysis, false discovery rates were estimated by permuting HLA or CMV assignments 20 times. In a later analysis, co-occurring TCRs were grouped using DBSCAN, and TCRdist sequence similarity was added for clustering within HLA-allele-positive subsets. Repertoires with fewer than 30,000 or more than 120,000 public chains were left out of co-occurrence clustering, as were five repertoires with anomalous nucleotide sharing. TCRdb took this table from immuneACCESS and kept in-frame rearrangements with V and J called. Such tables lack part of the clones; where checked against another copy, unresolved V genes explain under half of the gap, and the rest is unexplained. V, J and clone size reflect that table, while D and trimming were determined from the DNA. The sample data list 130,000 or so clones, and less than 85% of these were observed just once. The ten largest clones add up to approximately 2% of the sample.

The data belong to a study of cytomegalovirus exposure and HLA in healthy donors (dated 2017 in TCRdb). Background on the whole study: According to an earlier analysis of a few hundred of the donors, 200 million or so T cells yielded over 90 million unique TCR beta sequences and 250 to 350 Gb of sequence data. An earlier analysis of around 640 of the donors used high-throughput TCR beta sequencing to judge whether each TCR beta V gene segment behaved as functional or pseudogenic. The study aimed to test whether signatures of past pathogen exposure could be identified by cataloging public T cell receptors. Rather than using new phenotypic data, the later analysis identified candidate immune exposures from TCR beta sequences and from how often those sequences occurred across donors. Of the roughly 390 genotyped donors, over 70% fell in the genetic ancestry cluster associated with self-reported Caucasian donors. Donor age, sex, ethnicity and CMV serostatus were compiled together with the repertoire data. All discovery cohort repertoires had been generated using a single sequencing platform. To study patterns of TCR occurrence, a later analysis re-analyzed previously published TCR beta repertoires from under 750 donors and added high-resolution HLA genotyping. The study profiled the T cell repertoires of under 850 subjects by immunosequencing and related them to cytomegalovirus serostatus. An early release that covered fewer than 750 HLA-typed donors contained around 330 gigabases of sequencing data and about 93 million unique TCR sequences. A later genetic analysis used genome-wide SNP genotypes for about 60% of the roughly 700 donors, treating that subset as a discovery cohort. Four to six DR-DQ haplotypes were handled as single units for association and clustering, since linkage in the cohort was strong. Besides the first cohort of 666 subjects, a separate validation cohort made up of 120 different subjects was used. HLA typing included class I and class II loci at four-digit resolution. High-throughput TCR immunosequencing, statistical association of individual TCRs with disease status, and machine learning were combined to predict cytomegalovirus infection status. Among about 370 genotyped donors of the cohort, an average of approximately 240,000 unique TCR beta nucleotide sequences was sequenced per donor, of which about 18% were non-productive. Typing coverage differed by locus: A, B, C, DRB1 and DQB1 were typed in roughly 620-630 donors, DQA1 in about 500, DPA1 in 600 to 610, and DPB1 in 400 to 490. What the work shows at the level of the full study, not this receptor alone: Assigning TCR associations to individual alleles was difficult when HLA alleles, especially DR and DQ, strongly co-occurred. The classifier was reported to diagnose cytomegalovirus status with high specificity and sensitivity in both the original cohort and the validation cohort. Because HLA typing was missing for some donors at each locus, association tests included only the typed subset. A further reported finding was that TCR beta sequences accurately predicted the HLA-A and HLA-B alleles for most subjects in the first cohort. A cluster of highly shared sequence variants was judged likely to be a technical artifact of the sequencing pipeline. Because counts were too low, seventeen rarely observed V segments, including chromosome 9 orphons, were left out of the earlier analysis of approximately 580 of the donors. Compared with equally common non-associated chains, HLA-associated TCR beta chains in a later analysis were more clonally expanded and had lower generation probabilities. According to a later genetic analysis, donors in an Asian-associated ancestry cluster had fewer N-insertions in productive TCRs than the approximately 630-donor mean. Linkage disequilibrium might explain the correlated functional status among segregating V segments, but an unknown experimental factor could not be excluded. Only TCR beta chains were sequenced in this cohort, and the absence of alpha or paired-chain data limited detectable features. According to the authors, the approach could potentially be generalized to other disease states and immunological phenotypes. Most CMV-associated TCR beta chains appeared to be HLA-restricted in a later analysis, and the HLA associations seemed to be driven largely by CMV exposure. The only immune exposure information available for the cohort was CMV serostatus. Specific HLA alleles were associated with more than 15,000 TCR beta sequences at a false discovery rate of 0.05 in a later analysis. According to a later analysis, parvovirus B19, influenza, CMV and Epstein-Barr virus appeared linked to several top co-occurrence clusters. Three of the identified cytomegalovirus-associated TCR beta chains were confirmed in vitro to be specific for cytomegalovirus antigens. A later analysis found that TCR association rates varied across HLA loci, with DRB1 alleles showing the most associated TCRs and HLA-C alleles the fewest. An earlier analysis of approximately 570 of the donors showed that most TCR beta V segments appeared in productive rearrangements either about 87% or about 30% of the time, which broadly matched IMGT annotations. A later genetic analysis associated a missense DCLRE1C variant with V-gene and J-gene trimming of TCR beta chains, and an independent cohort replicated the association. In the study, about 150 TCR beta chains were listed as associated with cytomegalovirus. Presence/absence analyses assumed roughly uniform sequencing depth across donors, an assumption that may not hold. Across donors, most TCR sequences were observed very rarely, whereas some public TCRs were present in many individuals.

The cohort was made up of hundreds of healthy bone marrow donors. All cohort members were sampled while nominally healthy, although unrecorded immune exposures were likely present. The donor was CMV seropositive and belonged to the group of about 290 seropositive cohort members. Each donor provided a peripheral blood sample, and peripheral blood mononuclear cells were used for TCR beta sequencing. Genomic DNA extraction from the blood cell samples was performed with the Qiagen DNeasy Blood Extraction Kit. The receptor was isolated from a woman in her thirties or forties in good health and CMV-seropositive. Source material: PBMCs.

The base sequence is TGTGCCAGCAGTTACAGAGCTAACTACGAGCAGTACTTC. The encoded protein is CASSYRANYEQYF. The chain is encoded by TRBV11-3 joined to TRBJ2-7; no D segment can be confidently identified. Including cysteine and phenylalanine, the CDR3 has 13 amino acids. Kept here is only the CDR3 DNA, which spans 39 bases and is read in frame from base 1. The germline V gene provides CDR1 SGHNT and CDR2 YENEEA. The junction carries 12 bases between V and J, which are trimmed by 6 bases and 3 bases respectively.